The 14 T cell receptor beta chains below come from one sample, sequenced in a study of T cell changes during pregnancy in multiple sclerosis. The repertoire was sequenced with immunoSEQ multiplex PCR; TCRdb's copy has only in-frame clones and lacks some. This table holds approximately 48,000 clones, approximately 94% found once. Here the sequenced sample was CD8+ T cells from peripheral blood mononuclear cells, taken before pregnancy. The receptor set was obtained from a female donor with multiple sclerosis, enrolled in a pregnancy study.

The chain uses TRBV2 and TRBJ1-2; a possible D gene is TRBD1 (5 bases). The germline gives CDR1 SNHLY, CDR2 FYNNEI. This CDR3 spans 14 amino acids. Trimming stripped 3 bases from V and 5 bases from J, with 13 bases between. DNA of the CDR3: TGTGCCAGCAGTGACCGTGACGGGGGGTATGGCTACACCTTC. Translation: CASSDRDGGYGYTF.

CDR3 amino acids: CASSIQVQGHSNQPQHF. The CDR3 DNA reads TGTGCCAGTAGTATTCAGGTGCAGGGCCATAGCAATCAGCCCCAGCATTTT. V gene TRBV19 combines with J gene TRBJ1-5; TRBD1 might be the D (5 bases). V was trimmed by 3 bases and J by 0 bases, leaving 15 bases between them. CDR3 size: 17 residues. The germline CDR1 and CDR2 sequences are LNHDA and SQIVND (reference sequence).

V and J are TRBV28 and TRBJ2-7; 9 positions match TRBD1. V shed 4 bases, J shed 0 bases, and the junction held 4 bases outside the gene matches. Germline assignment: CDR1 MDHEN and CDR2 SYDVKM. The CDR3 sequence is 15 residues long. CDR3 nucleotide sequence: TGTGCCAGCAGTTCACGGGGACAGGGCTCCTACGAGCAGTACTTC. Translation: CASSSRGQGSYEQYF.

The chain combines TRBV7-9 with TRBJ2-7, with 9 positions matching TRBD1. V lost 3 bases, J lost 6 bases, and 6 bases stayed unmatched. CDR3 length: 14 amino acids. Germline V gene lookup returns CDR1 SEHNR and CDR2 FQNEAQ (reference sequence). The CDR3 here is CASSFDRGGREQYF. CDR3 DNA sequence: TGTGCCAGCAGCTTCGACAGGGGGGGGCGCGAGCAGTACTTC.

With regard to this clone: The same CDR3 arises from other DNA sequences in this sample as well. The rearrangement joins TRBV18 to TRBJ1-2; 11 bases fit TRBD1. J was trimmed by 4 bases and V by 6 bases; bases with no gene match: 4. CDR1 KGHSH and CDR2 LQKENI come from the germline V gene. There are 14 residues in the CDR3. The DNA for the CDR3 is TGTGCCAGCTCCCCGGGACAGGGGGGCTATGGCTACACCTTC. Translation gives CASSPGQGGYGYTF. Based on the CDR3 plus reference TRBV18 and TRBJ1-2, the full variable domain is NAGVMQNPRHLVRRRGQEARLRCSPMKGHSHVYWYRQLPEEGLKFMVYLQKENIIDESGMPKERFSAEFPKEGPSILRIQQVVRGDSAAYFCASSPGQGGYGYTFGSGTRLTVV.

V is TRBV30 and J is TRBJ2-5; no definite D call. Germline V lookup: CDR1 GTSNPN, CDR2 SVGIG (reference sequence). The CDR3 consists of 14 residues. V lost 0 bases and J lost 2, with 10 bases in between. CDR3 DNA: TGTGCCTGGAGTGTACATCAGCGACAAGAGACCCAGTACTTC. Residues: CAWSVHQRQETQYF.

The gene calls are TRBV7-9 and TRBJ1-1; D is unclear. The V end was cut by 1 base, the J end by 6 bases, with 15 bases between. Germline V gene lookup returns CDR1 SEHNR and CDR2 FQNEAQ (reference sequence). There are 15 residues in the CDR3. In DNA, the CDR3 is TGTGCCAGCAGCTTAGTAGAAGATCCTCTCCCTGAAGCTTTCTTT. It is translated as CASSLVEDPLPEAFF. The full variable domain, with the rest looked up from reference TRBV7-9 and TRBJ1-1, is DTGVSQNPRHKITKRGQNVTFRCDPISEHNRLYWYRQTLGQGPEFLTYFQNEAQLEKSRLLSDRFSAERPKGSFSTLEIQRTEQGDSAMYLCASSLVEDPLPEAFFGQGTRLTVV.

This chain connects TRBV25-1 to TRBJ2-7; possible D gene TRBD2, 6 bases. Trimming left V 0 bases short and J 3 bases short, with 18 bases between. CDR3 length: 17 amino acids. CDR1 and CDR2 from the germline V gene are MGHDK and SYGVNS. In DNA form, the CDR3 reads TGTGCCAGCAGTGAATATATTGCTAGCGAGCTAAACTACGAGCAGTACTTC. Encoded protein: CASSEYIASELNYEQYF.

The chain joins TRBV4-2 to TRBJ2-7, with 9 bases lining up with TRBD2. The V and J ends lost 3 bases and 3 bases, in that order; junction bases with no gene match: 9. In germline, CDR1 is LGHNA, CDR2 YNFKEQ. The CDR3 is 16 amino acids. For the CDR3, the DNA is TGTGCCAGCAGCCATTCAGGGGCGGGAGGGGGCTACGAGCAGTACTTC. It codes for CASSHSGAGGGYEQYF.

This chain links TRBV19 with TRBJ2-2, with a tentative D call TRBD1 (5 bases). CDR1 is LNHDA and CDR2 is SQIVND in the germline V gene (reference sequence). With 3 bases removed from V and 4 bases from J, the gap between germline ends came to 12 bases. The CDR3 has 15 residues. As DNA, the CDR3 is TGTGCCAGTAGTATCTGGCAAGGGGTCACCGGGGAGCTGTTTTTT. Its protein product is CASSIWQGVTGELFF.

The chain joins TRBV13 to TRBJ2-1, with 10 positions matching TRBD2. Trimming removed 3 bases from V and 8 bases from J; junction bases left unmatched: 7. From germline, CDR1 is PRHDT and CDR2 FYEKMQ (reference sequence). The CDR3 has 15 residues. CDR3 sequence: CASSLRLAGIHEQFF. The CDR3, as DNA: TGTGCCAGCAGCTTGCGACTAGCGGGTATCCATGAGCAGTTCTTC.

The chain combines TRBV6-6 with TRBJ1-2; 8 bases are shared with TRBD1. In germline, CDR1 is MNHNY, CDR2 SVGAGI (reference sequence). The junction had 12 bases not matched to a gene; V was cut back by 4 bases and J by 5 bases. The CDR3 loop spans 16 amino acids. Written as DNA, the CDR3 is TGTGCCAGCAGTTTCACCGGATGGACAGGGAAGTATGGCTACACCTTC. It translates to CASSFTGWTGKYGYTF.

The V call is TRBV4-3, the J call TRBJ2-7; TRBD2 might be the D (7 bases). Germline assignment: CDR1 LGHNA and CDR2 YSLEER. This CDR3 is built from 14 residues. Between the trimmed V and J ends, which lost 3 bases and 2 bases, there was a span of 11 bases. CDR3 DNA sequence: TGCGCCAGCAGCCATGGGGAGGGGGCCTACGAGCAGTACTTC. Translation: CASSHGEGAYEQYF.

The chain is built from TRBV7-9 and TRBJ1-1, with TRBD1 matching 9 bases. This CDR3 has 15 residues. Unmatched junction bases numbered 10, after V lost 5 bases and J lost 6 bases. In germline, CDR1 is SEHNR, CDR2 FQNEAQ (reference sequence). In DNA form, the CDR3 reads TGTGCCAGCAGCCCCGAGGGGGACAGGGACGCTGAAGCTTTCTTT. Protein sequence: CASSPEGDRDAEAFF.